The following is a T cell receptor (beta chain) sequence with its context. Original processing notes: Amplifying reference gene primers gave estimates of nucleated cell counts. Generated by immunoSEQ multiplex PCR, the TCRdb table keeps only in-frame clones and is missing some. V and J calls and clone size follow that table, whereas D and trimming were derived from the DNA. The sample comprises 180,000 or so clones, more than 80% of which are singletons, and 7.5% to 9.5% rests with the top ten. The CDR3 sequence is 13 residues long. The V and J ends lost 2 bases and 8 bases, in that order; junction bases with no gene match: 4. Germline loops: CDR1 MDHEN, CDR2 SYDVKM. This record comes from a study of blood T cell repertoires in COVID-19. Study background: PBMCs, B-cell-depleted T cells, or T cells were the source of the cDNA or gDNA that made up the material.

Source material: peripheral blood. The TCR sequence derives from a woman aged 55-69 years with acute or convalescent COVID-19. V usage is TRBV28 and J usage is TRBJ1-2; 8 bases align to TRBD1. The CDR3: CASSLTTGGGYTF. In DNA, the CDR3 is TGTGCCAGCAGTTTAACCACAGGGGGAGGCTACACCTTC.